This TCR beta chain was identified during a study of control samples from healthy donors and cancer patients. V was clipped by 3 bases and J by 8 bases, with 6 bases between them. This CDR3 comprises 11 residues. Germline V gene lookup returns CDR1 SGDLS and CDR2 YYNGEE. Sequencing used immunoSEQ multiplex PCR; TCRdb keeps in-frame clones, though not all of them. The sample lists some 100,000 clones; 90% were seen once. Sequencing was performed on blood. The rearrangement joins TRBV9 to TRBJ1-3; no definite D call. This clonotype originated in a human donor in good health. The donor label of this sample is uncertain. This chain's CDR3 is CASSGIDTIYF. For the CDR3, the DNA is TGTGCCAGCAGCGGAATTGACACCATATATTTT. Combining the CDR3 with reference TRBV9 and TRBJ1-3 gives the whole variable domain DSGVTQTPKHLITATGQRVTLRCSPRSGDLSVYWYQQSLDQGLQFLIQYYNGEERAKGNILERFSAQQFPDLHSELNLSSLELGDSALYFCASSGIDTIYFGEGSWLTVV.